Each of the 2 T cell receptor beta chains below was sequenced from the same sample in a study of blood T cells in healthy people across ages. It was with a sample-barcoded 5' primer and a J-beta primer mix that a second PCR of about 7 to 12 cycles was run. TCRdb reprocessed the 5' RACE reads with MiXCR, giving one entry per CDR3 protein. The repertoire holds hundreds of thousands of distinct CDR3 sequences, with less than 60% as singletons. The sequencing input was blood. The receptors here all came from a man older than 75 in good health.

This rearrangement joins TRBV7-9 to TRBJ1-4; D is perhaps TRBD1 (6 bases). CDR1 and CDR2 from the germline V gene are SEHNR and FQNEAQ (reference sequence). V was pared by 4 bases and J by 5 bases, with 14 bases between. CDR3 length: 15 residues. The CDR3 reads CASSSLGGVNEKLFF. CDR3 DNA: TGTGCCAGCAGCTCCCTAGGGGGGGTCAATGAAAAACTGTTTTTT. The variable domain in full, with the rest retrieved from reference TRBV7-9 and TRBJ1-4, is DTGVSQNPRHKITKRGQNVTFRCDPISEHNRLYWYRQTLGQGPEFLTYFQNEAQLEKSRLLSDRFSAERPKGSFSTLEIQRTEQGDSAMYLCASSSLGGVNEKLFFGSGTQLSVL.

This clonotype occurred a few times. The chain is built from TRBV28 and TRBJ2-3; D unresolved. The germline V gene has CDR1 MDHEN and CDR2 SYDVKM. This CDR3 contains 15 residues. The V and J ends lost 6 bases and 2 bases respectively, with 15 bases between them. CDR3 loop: CASRPFGANTDTQYF. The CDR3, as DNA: TGTGCCAGCAGGCCTTTTGGTGCTAACACAGATACGCAGTATTTT.